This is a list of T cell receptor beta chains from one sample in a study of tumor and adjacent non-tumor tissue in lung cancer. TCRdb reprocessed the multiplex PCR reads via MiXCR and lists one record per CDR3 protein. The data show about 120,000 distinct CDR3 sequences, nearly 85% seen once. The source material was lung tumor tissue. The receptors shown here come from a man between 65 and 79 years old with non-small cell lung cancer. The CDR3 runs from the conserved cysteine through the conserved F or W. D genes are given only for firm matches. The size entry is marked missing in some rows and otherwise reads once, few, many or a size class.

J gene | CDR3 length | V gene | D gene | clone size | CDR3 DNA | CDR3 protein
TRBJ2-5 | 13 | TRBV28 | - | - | TGTGCCAGCAGTTTAGCGGAAACTGAGACCCAGTACTTC | CASSLAETETQYF
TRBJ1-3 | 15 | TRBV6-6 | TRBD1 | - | TGTGCCAACAGATACCCAGGCAGGGGGCAATCCACTATATATTTT | CANRYPGRGQSTIYF
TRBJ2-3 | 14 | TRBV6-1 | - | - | TGTGCCAGCAGTAGGGCACTAAACACAGATACGCAATATTTT | CASSRALNTDTQYF
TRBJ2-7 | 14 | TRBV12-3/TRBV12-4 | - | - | TGTGCCAGGAGTTTAGGGGGAGGGACCTACGAGCATTACTTC | CARSLGGGTYEHYF
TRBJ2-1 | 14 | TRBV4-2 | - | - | TGTGCCAACAGCCAAGTTAATCGGGGCAATGAGCAGATCTTC | CANSQVNRGNEQIF
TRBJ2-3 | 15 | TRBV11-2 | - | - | TGTGCCAGCAGCTTAACCTCCCCGAACACAGATACGCAGTATTTT | CASSLTSPNTDTQYF
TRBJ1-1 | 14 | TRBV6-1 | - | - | TGTGCCAGTACCGAAAGTCGGCGGTACACTGAAGCTTTCTTT | CASTESRRYTEAFF
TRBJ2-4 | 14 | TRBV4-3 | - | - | TGCCCCAGCAACCAGACAGGAGCCAAAAACATTCAGTACTTC | CPSNQTGAKNIQYF
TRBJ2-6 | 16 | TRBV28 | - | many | TGTGCCAGCAGCGTTCAGGGTCCGTCTGGGGCCAACGTCCTGACTTTC | CASSVQGPSGANVLTF
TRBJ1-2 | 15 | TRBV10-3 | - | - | TGTGTCATCAGTGGGTCTAGCGGGGACTTTTATGGCTACACCTTC | CVISGSSGDFYGYTF
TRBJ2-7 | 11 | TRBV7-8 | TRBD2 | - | TGTGCCAGCAAGGCGGGAGACGATCAATACTTC | CASKAGDDQYF
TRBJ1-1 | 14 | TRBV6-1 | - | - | TGTGCCAGCATTGAAAGGAATGTGCACACCGATGCTTTCTTT | CASIERNVHTDAFF
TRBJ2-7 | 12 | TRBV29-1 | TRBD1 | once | TGCAGTGCTTGGGACAGCTCCTACGAGCAGTACTTC | CSAWDSSYEQYF
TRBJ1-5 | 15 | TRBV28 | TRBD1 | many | TGTGCCAGCAGACCTGGGACAGGGAGCAATCAGCCCCAGCATTTT | CASRPGTGSNQPQHF
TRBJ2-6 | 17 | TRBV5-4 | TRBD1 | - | TGTGCCAGCAGCTTTCAGGGGGAACACTCTGAGGCCAACGTCCTGACTTTC | CASSFQGEHSEANVLTF
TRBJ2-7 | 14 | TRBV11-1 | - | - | TGTGCCAGCATCTCCAGGGAAACGACCTACGAGCACTATTTC | CASISRETTYEHYF
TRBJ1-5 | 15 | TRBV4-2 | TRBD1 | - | TGTGTCAGCAACCTTCAAGGGACAGGGGGTCAGCCCCAGCATTTT | CVSNLQGTGGQPQHF
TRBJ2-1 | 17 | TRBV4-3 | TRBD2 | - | TGCGCCAGCGGCCGAGACCAAGCGGGAGCTGAATACAATGAGCAGTTCTTC | CASGRDQAGAEYNEQFF
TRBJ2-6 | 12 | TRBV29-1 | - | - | TGCAACGTTGAAGCTGGGGCCATCGTCCTGACTTTC | CNVEAGAIVLTF
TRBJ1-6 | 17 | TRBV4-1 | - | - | TGCGCCAGCAGCCAGACCGTCATTAGTTCCTATAATTCACCCCTCCACTTT | CASSQTVISSYNSPLHF
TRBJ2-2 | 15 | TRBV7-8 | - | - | TGTGCCAGCGCCTTAGTTTCGGTCAACACCGGGGAGCTGTTTTTT | CASALVSVNTGELFF
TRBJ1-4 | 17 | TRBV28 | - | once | TGTGCCAACAGTTTCGCTAACGGGCAGTCAACTAATGAAAAACTGTTTTTT | CANSFANGQSTNEKLFF
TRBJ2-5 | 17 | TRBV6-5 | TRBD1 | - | TGTTCCAGCAGTTCCGCCGGGACAGGGTTCCCTCAAGAGACCCGGTACTTC | CSSSSAGTGFPQETRYF
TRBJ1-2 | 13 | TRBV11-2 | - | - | TGTGCCAGGAGATTAGATAGGAGGGGTGGTTACATCTTC | CARRLDRRGGYIF
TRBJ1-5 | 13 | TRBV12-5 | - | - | TGCGCTAGTGTTTTTGACATAAATCAGCCCCAGCATTTT | CASVFDINQPQHF
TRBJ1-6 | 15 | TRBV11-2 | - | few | TGTGCCAGCAGCTTAGAGTGGGCGGTGAATTCACCTCTCCACTTT | CASSLEWAVNSPLHF
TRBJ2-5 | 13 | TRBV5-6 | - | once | TGTGTCAGCAGCACCGATTGGCAAGGGACCCAGTGCTTC | CVSSTDWQGTQCF
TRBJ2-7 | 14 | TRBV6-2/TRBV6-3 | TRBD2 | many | TGTGCCAGCCAGCTAGCGGGAGTAACCTACGAGCAGTACTTC | CASQLAGVTYEQYF
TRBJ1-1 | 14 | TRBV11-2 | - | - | TGTGCCAGCAGCTTATACAGGGTTTTGATTGAAGCTTTCTTT | CASSLYRVLIEAFF